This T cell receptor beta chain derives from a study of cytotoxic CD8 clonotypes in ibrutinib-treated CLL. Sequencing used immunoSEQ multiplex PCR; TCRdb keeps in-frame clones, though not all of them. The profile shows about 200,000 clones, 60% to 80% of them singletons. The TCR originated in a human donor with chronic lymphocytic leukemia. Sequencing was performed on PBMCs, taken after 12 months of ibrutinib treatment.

CDR3 region: CASTRTPYYTF. CDR3 coding DNA: TGTGCCAGCACCAGGACACCTTACTACACCTTC. This rearrangement joins TRBV2 to TRBJ1-2, with D tentatively TRBD1 (5 bases). Trimming removed 7 bases from V and 10 bases from J, with 13 bases in between. CDR1 and CDR2 (germline): SNHLY, FYNNEI. This CDR3 spans 11 amino acids.